These 4 T cell receptor beta chains originate from one sample sequenced in a study of cytomegalovirus exposure and HLA in healthy donors (dated by TCRdb to about 2017). Libraries were built with the immunoSEQ multiplex PCR assay. For the multiplex PCR, a mixture combining 60 forward primers for TCR Vbeta segments and 13 reverse primers for TCR Jbeta segments was used. TCRdb retrieved this table from immuneACCESS and kept in-frame rearrangements only. Not all clones are present; in checked studies, unresolved V genes account for under half, and no reason is known for the remainder. The sample yields about 60,000 clones; 70% were counted once. The ten top clones hold just under 20% of the sample. Material for sequencing was PBMCs. These TCRs come from a woman aged 55-70 years in good health and CMV-seropositive.

The genes are TRBV7-8 and TRBJ2-2, with D perhaps matching TRBD2 (7 bases). Trimming took off 2 bases at V and 1 base at J, with 14 bases between the two ends. From germline, CDR1 is SGHVS and CDR2 FQNEAQ. The CDR3 is made up of 17 amino acids. CDR3 coding DNA: TGTGCCAGCAGCTTAAGGGGGGGGAGGGGGAACACCGGGGAGCTGTTTTTT. Its translation: CASSLRGGRGNTGELFF. Using reference TRBV7-8 and TRBJ2-2 for the parts outside the CDR3, the full variable domain is GAGVSQSPRYKVAKRGQDVALRCDPISGHVSLFWYQQALGQGPEFLTYFQNEAQLDKSGLPSDRFFAERPEGSVSTLKIQRTQQEDSAVYLCASSLRGGRGNTGELFFGEGSRLTVL.

This clone has a handful of counts. This chain joins TRBV4-3 and TRBJ2-7; 7 nucleotides align to TRBD1. The CDR3 totals 14 residues. The germline V gene encodes CDR1 LGHNA and CDR2 YSLEER. V shed 4 bases and J 3 bases; nucleotides not matched to a gene: 6. The chain's CDR3 is CASSPGQPNYEQYF. CDR3 coding DNA: TGCGCCAGCAGCCCGGGACAGCCGAACTACGAGCAGTACTTC.

The chain recombines TRBV5-1 with TRBJ2-7, with a weak D call TRBD1 (6 bases). The V end was cut by 5 bases, the J end by 4 bases, with 19 bases between. The CDR3 extends over 15 amino acids. Germline loops: CDR1 SGHRS, CDR2 YFSETQ. The CDR3 spells CASSGAGVNSYEQYF. For the CDR3, the DNA is TGCGCCAGCAGTGGGGCAGGGGTGAATTCGTACGAGCAGTACTTC. The entire variable domain, with the rest obtained from reference TRBV5-1 and TRBJ2-7, is as follows: KAGVTQTPRYLIKTRGQQVTLSCSPISGHRSVSWYQQTPGQGLQFLFEYFSETQRNKGNFPGRFSGRQFSNSRSEMNVSTLELGDSALYLCASSGAGVNSYEQYFGPGTRLTVT.

The chain has TRBV5-1 and TRBJ2-5, with 10 bases that match TRBD2. This CDR3 is built from 15 residues. Losses at the gene ends were 1 base for V and 5 bases for J; bases not matched to a gene: 5. Germline V gene data show CDR1 as SGHRS and CDR2 as YFSETQ. As DNA, the CDR3 is TGCGCCAGCAGCTTGCAAGCGGGGGGGTCCGAGACCCAGTACTTC. Protein product: CASSLQAGGSETQYF. Full variable domain (missing parts from reference TRBV5-1 and TRBJ2-5): KAGVTQTPRYLIKTRGQQVTLSCSPISGHRSVSWYQQTPGQGLQFLFEYFSETQRNKGNFPGRFSGRQFSNSRSEMNVSTLELGDSALYLCASSLQAGGSETQYFGPGTRLLVL.